This TCR beta chain emerged from a study of blood T cells in healthy people across ages. Study-wide results and caveats: Total diversity from one million sequenced T cells was likely underestimated.

Combining a sample-barcoded 5' primer with a J-beta primer mix, a second PCR ran for 7 to 11 cycles. Using its own MiXCR run on the 5' RACE reads, TCRdb lists one record per CDR3 protein. The data show over a million distinct CDR3 sequences, 35% to 50% seen once. As for this clonotype: Its cognate antigen is unknown.

The sample comprised blood. The sequence was obtained from a woman aged 60-75 years in good health.

The CDR3: CSARDTKSGTYEQYF. The CDR3 coding sequence is TGCAGTGCTAGAGATACCAAGAGCGGAACCTACGAGCAGTACTTC. The chain couples TRBV20-1 to TRBJ2-7; D might be TRBD2 (5 bases). V lost 0 bases and J lost 2, with 14 bases in between. The germline V gene encodes CDR1 DFQATT and CDR2 SNEGSKA (reference sequence). The CDR3 runs to 15 residues.